The 8 T cell receptor beta chains below all came from one sample that was sequenced in a study of CD8 T cells in Susac syndrome. It was with random hexamers that roughly 0.5 to 1 ug RNA was reverse transcribed. TCRdb re-analysed the immunoSEQ multiplex PCR reads in MiXCR, keeping a single row per CDR3 protein. This sample has some 200,000 distinct CDR3 sequences, with about 95% found just once. The material sequenced was CD4+ T cells from PBMCs. The receptors originated from a human donor in good health.

The chain recombines TRBV9 with TRBJ2-3; a weak D match, TRBD2 (6 bases). The germline V gene has CDR1 SGDLS and CDR2 YYNGEE. Between the trimmed V and J ends, which lost 3 bases and 2 bases, there was a span of 10 bases. The CDR3 has 14 amino acids. CDR3 in amino acids: CASSDGGNTDTQYF. DNA for the CDR3: TGTGCCAGCAGCGACGGGGGAAACACAGATACGCAGTATTTT.

The V call is TRBV30, the J call TRBJ2-3; D is possibly TRBD2 (6 bases). The CDR3 covers 14 residues. The V gene's germline CDR1 is GTSNPN and CDR2 SVGIG (reference sequence). V lost 7 bases to trimming and J lost 1 base, with 15 bases between them. The CDR3 spells CAFTIIAGTDTQYF. The CDR3 bases are TGTGCCTTCACTATTATAGCGGGCACAGATACGCAGTATTTT.

The V gene is TRBV29-1, the J gene TRBJ1-5; D remains unclear. Germline loops: CDR1 SQVTM, CDR2 ANQGSEA. The length of the CDR3 is 12 residues. V lost 4 bases to trimming and J lost 7 bases, with 11 bases between them. The CDR3 sequence is CSVGDAQQPQHF. CDR3 sequence (DNA): TGCAGCGTTGGCGACGCGCAGCAGCCCCAGCATTTT.

The chain links TRBV7-2 to TRBJ2-1; 9 nucleotides line up with TRBD2. Unmatched junction bases numbered 2, after V lost 0 bases and J lost 5 bases. The V gene's germline CDR1 is SGHTA and CDR2 FQGNSA. The CDR3 runs to 15 residues. CDR3 region: CASSLASGSNNEQFF. In nucleotides, the CDR3 is TGTGCCAGCAGCTTAGCTAGCGGGAGTAACAATGAGCAGTTCTTC.

This chain links TRBV3-1 with TRBJ2-5; TRBD1 matches 7 bases. With 5 bases clipped from V and 2 bases from J, the junction kept 8 bases outside the gene matches. The CDR3 has 15 amino acids. CDR1 and CDR2 (germline): LGHDT, YNNKEL (reference sequence). DNA of the CDR3: TGTGCCAGCAGCTGGGACAGCCTTACTCAAGAGACCCAGTACTTC. Its translation is CASSWDSLTQETQYF.

The chain links TRBV29-1 to TRBJ2-1; D is perhaps TRBD1 or TRBD2 (5 bases each). The CDR3 is made up of 15 amino acids. The germline CDR1 and CDR2 sequences are SQVTM and ANQGSEA. V lost 3 bases to trimming and J lost 3 bases, with 15 bases between them. CDR3 protein: CSVEGGKGSYNEQFF. The CDR3 DNA follows: TGCAGCGTTGAGGGCGGAAAGGGGAGCTACAATGAGCAGTTCTTC.

The V call is TRBV6-2 or TRBV6-3, the J call TRBJ2-6; 9 bases fit TRBD1. Per the germline V gene, CDR1 is MNHEY and CDR2 is SVGEGT. The CDR3 is made up of 17 amino acids. Trimming cost V 0 bases and J 3 bases; bases outside gene matches: 3. The CDR3 DNA sequence: TGTGCCAGCAGTTACTCAACAGGGGGCATTGGGGCCAACGTCCTGACTTTC. It translates to CASSYSTGGIGANVLTF.

The V gene is TRBV29-1, the J gene TRBJ2-5, with D perhaps TRBD1 or TRBD2 (5 bases each). The CDR3 sequence is 15 residues long. Between the trimmed V and J ends, which lost 2 bases and 1 base, there was a span of 14 bases. Germline V CDR1 and CDR2: SQVTM, ANQGSEA. The CDR3 reads CSVEPAGTTQETQYF. Written as DNA, the CDR3 is TGCAGCGTTGAACCCGCCGGGACGACCCAAGAGACCCAGTACTTC.